Listed here are 9 T cell receptor beta chains from one sample, sequenced in a study of shared clonotypes between healthy human individuals. Sequencing was performed with immunoSEQ multiplex PCR; in TCRdb, only in-frame clones are kept and a portion is missing. The sample holds more than 550,000 clones, about 92% seen once. Naive CD8 isolation took CD45RO-negative cells positively selected for CCR7 and excluded terminally differentiated effector memory CD45RA+ cells. The sample taken for sequencing was naive CD8+ T cells sorted from blood. All receptors derive from a man in his thirties or forties in good health.

J is TRBJ2-3 and V is TRBV6-6; 11 nucleotides agree with TRBD2. Germline V lookup: CDR1 MNHNY, CDR2 SVGAGI (reference sequence). Trimming removed 2 bases from V and 6 bases from J; junction bases left unmatched: 7. The CDR3 is 16 residues long. CDR3 in DNA: TGTGCCAGCAGTTACATAGCGGGAGGGCCAGAGGATACGCAGTATTTT. It yields the protein CASSYIAGGPEDTQYF.

The chain has TRBV6-6 and TRBJ2-7; 7 bases are shared with TRBD2. Per germline, CDR1 MNHNY and CDR2 SVGAGI (reference sequence). Unmatched junction bases numbered 4, after V lost 2 bases and J lost 3 bases. CDR3 length: 14 residues. The CDR3 DNA reads as TGTGCCAGCAGTTACCGCCTAGCGGACTACGAGCAGTACTTC. Residues: CASSYRLADYEQYF.

V gene TRBV11-2 combines with J gene TRBJ2-7, with TRBD2 identical over 7 bases. The V gene end was trimmed by 5 bases and the J gene end by 4 bases; junction bases not matched to a gene: 8. Germline V CDR1 and CDR2: SGHAT, FQNNGV. The CDR3 totals 14 residues. CDR3 sequence reads: CASSGVAGFYEQYF. The CDR3, as DNA: TGTGCCAGCAGCGGGGTAGCGGGTTTTTACGAGCAGTACTTC. Full variable domain (rest looked up from reference TRBV11-2 and TRBJ2-7): EAGVAQSPRYKIIEKRQSVAFWCNPISGHATLYWYQQILGQGPKLLIQFQNNGVVDDSQLPKDRFSAERLKGVDSTLKIQPAKLEDSAVYLCASSGVAGFYEQYFGPGTRLTVT.

V gene TRBV2 combines with J gene TRBJ2-7, with D tentatively TRBD2 (5 bases). Trimming cost V 4 bases and J 0 bases, with 7 bases left between them. The CDR3 runs to 13 residues. Germline V gives CDR1 SNHLY, CDR2 FYNNEI. The CDR3 DNA reads as TGTGCCAGCAGTGGGGAGAGCTCCTACGAGCAGTACTTC. Its translation is CASSGESSYEQYF. The full variable domain, in which reference TRBV2 and TRBJ2-7 provide the parts outside the CDR3, is EPEVTQTPSHQVTQMGQEVILRCVPISNHLYFYWYRQILGQKVEFLVSFYNNEISEKSEIFDDQFSVERPDGSNFTLKIRSTKLEDSAMYFCASSGESSYEQYFGPGTRLTVT.

The CDR3: CASSLHNQPQHF. The CDR3 DNA follows: TGTGCCAGCAGCTTACACAATCAGCCCCAGCATTTT. The J gene is TRBJ1-5, the V gene TRBV7-2; no clear D. Germline CDR1 and CDR2: SGHTA and FQGNSA. The CDR3 totals 12 residues. V lost 2 bases, J lost 3 bases, and 2 bases lay in between.

The V call is TRBV7-9, the J call TRBJ2-7, with D possibly matching TRBD1 (5 bases). Deletions cut 5 bases from V and 2 bases from J, with 13 bases between. Germline V gene lookup returns CDR1 SEHNR and CDR2 FQNEAQ (reference sequence). This CDR3 has 14 amino acids. The CDR3 coding sequence is TGTGCCAGCAGCCAGACAGATGGGACCTACGAGCAGTACTTC. Residues: CASSQTDGTYEQYF.

V and J are TRBV28 and TRBJ2-1; D call uncertain. The V and J ends lost 2 bases and 3 bases respectively, with 5 bases between them. This CDR3 contains 13 residues. Germline-derived CDR1 and CDR2 are MDHEN and SYDVKM. CDR3 protein: CASSLGYYNEQFF. The CDR3, as DNA: TGTGCCAGCAGTTTAGGGTACTACAATGAGCAGTTCTTC.

In its sample, this clone was seen once. The chain recombines TRBV6-5 with TRBJ2-7; TRBD2 agrees at 11 bases. The CDR3 consists of 15 residues. Germline CDR1 MNHEY, CDR2 SVGAGI. V lost 4 bases, J lost 3 bases, and 5 bases stayed unmatched. Here the CDR3 reads CASSFLAGGDYEQYF. The CDR3 nucleotides read TGTGCCAGCAGTTTTCTAGCGGGAGGTGACTACGAGCAGTACTTC.

The J gene is TRBJ2-5, the V gene TRBV5-1, with 7 positions matching TRBD2. CDR1 and CDR2 from the germline V gene are SGHRS and YFSETQ. The V segment lost 2 bases and the J segment 1 base; nucleotides outside the gene matches: 11. The length of the CDR3 is 17 residues. The CDR3 loop reads CASSFISSGAPQETQYF. The CDR3 DNA follows: TGCGCCAGCAGCTTTATCTCCAGCGGGGCCCCCCAAGAGACCCAGTACTTC.